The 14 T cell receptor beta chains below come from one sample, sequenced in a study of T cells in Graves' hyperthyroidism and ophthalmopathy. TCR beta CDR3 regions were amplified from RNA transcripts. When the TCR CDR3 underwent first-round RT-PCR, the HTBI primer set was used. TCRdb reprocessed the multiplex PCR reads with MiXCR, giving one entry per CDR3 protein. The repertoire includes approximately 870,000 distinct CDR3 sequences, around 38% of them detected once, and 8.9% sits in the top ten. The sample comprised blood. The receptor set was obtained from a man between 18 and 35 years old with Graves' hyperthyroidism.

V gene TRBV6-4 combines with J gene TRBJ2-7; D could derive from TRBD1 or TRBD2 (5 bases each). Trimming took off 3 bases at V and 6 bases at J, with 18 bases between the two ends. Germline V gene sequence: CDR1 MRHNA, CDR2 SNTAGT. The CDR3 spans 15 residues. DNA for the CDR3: TGTGCCAGCAGTGATTCCGGGGCTGGGGCCGCCGAGCAGTACTTC. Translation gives CASSDSGAGAAEQYF.

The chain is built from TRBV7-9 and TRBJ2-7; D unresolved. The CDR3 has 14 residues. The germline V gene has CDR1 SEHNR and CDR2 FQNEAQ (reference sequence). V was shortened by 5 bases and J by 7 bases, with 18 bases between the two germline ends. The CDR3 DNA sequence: TGTGCCAGCAGCCAAGCTCCGGGCCCCTGGGAGCAGTACTTC. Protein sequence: CASSQAPGPWEQYF.

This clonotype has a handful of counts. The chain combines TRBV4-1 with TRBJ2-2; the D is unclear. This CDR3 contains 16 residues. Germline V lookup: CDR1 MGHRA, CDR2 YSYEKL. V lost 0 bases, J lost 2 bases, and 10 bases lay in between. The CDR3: CASSQEAAANTGELFF. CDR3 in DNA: TGCGCCAGCAGCCAAGAGGCCGCAGCAAACACCGGGGAGCTGTTTTTT.

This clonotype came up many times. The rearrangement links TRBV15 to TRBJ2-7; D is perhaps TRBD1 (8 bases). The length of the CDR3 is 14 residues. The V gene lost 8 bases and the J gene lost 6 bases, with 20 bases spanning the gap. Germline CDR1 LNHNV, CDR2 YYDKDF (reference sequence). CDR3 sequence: CATSQGGIGREQYF. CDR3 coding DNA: TGTGCCACCTCACAGGGGGGGATAGGTCGCGAGCAGTACTTC.

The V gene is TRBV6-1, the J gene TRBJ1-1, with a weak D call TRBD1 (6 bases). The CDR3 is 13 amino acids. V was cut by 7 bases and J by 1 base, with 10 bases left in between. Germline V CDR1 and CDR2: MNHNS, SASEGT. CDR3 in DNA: TGTGCCAGCAACAGGGTCGGGAACACTGAAGCTTTCTTT. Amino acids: CASNRVGNTEAFF.

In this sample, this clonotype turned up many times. The CDR3: CSASIQRDRDEQYF. The CDR3 region has the DNA TGCAGTGCTAGCATCCAGCGGGATAGAGACGAGCAGTACTTC. The V gene is TRBV20-1, the J gene TRBJ2-7, with TRBD2 matching 7 bases. The V gene end was trimmed by 3 bases and the J gene end by 5 bases; junction bases not matched to a gene: 10. The CDR3 is made up of 14 amino acids. CDR1 is DFQATT and CDR2 is SNEGSKA in the germline V gene (reference sequence).

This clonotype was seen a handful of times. The CDR3 nucleotides are TGCGCCAGCAGCTCACCCTCGGGGCGGTTGATGAAGAACACTGAAGCTTTCTTT. Its translation: CASSSPSGRLMKNTEAFF. The J gene is TRBJ1-1, the V gene TRBV5-1; possible D gene TRBD1, 5 bases. The V gene lost 3 bases and the J gene lost 1 base, with 22 bases spanning the gap. The CDR3 runs 18 residues. Germline CDR1 is SGHRS and CDR2 is YFSETQ.

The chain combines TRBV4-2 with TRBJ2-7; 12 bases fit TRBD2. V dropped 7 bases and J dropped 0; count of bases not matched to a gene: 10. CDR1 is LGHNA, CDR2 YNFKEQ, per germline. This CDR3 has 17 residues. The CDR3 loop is CASMTTSGSPLSYEQYF. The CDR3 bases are TGTGCCAGCATGACGACTAGCGGGAGTCCCCTCTCCTACGAGCAGTACTTC.

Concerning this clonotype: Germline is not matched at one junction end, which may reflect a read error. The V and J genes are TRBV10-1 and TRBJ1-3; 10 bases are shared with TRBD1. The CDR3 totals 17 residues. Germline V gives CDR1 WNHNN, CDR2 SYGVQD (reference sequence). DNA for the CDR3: TGTGCCAGCAGCACTATCCGGGACAGGGGTATCGGAAACACCATATATTTT. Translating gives CASSTIRDRGIGNTIYF.

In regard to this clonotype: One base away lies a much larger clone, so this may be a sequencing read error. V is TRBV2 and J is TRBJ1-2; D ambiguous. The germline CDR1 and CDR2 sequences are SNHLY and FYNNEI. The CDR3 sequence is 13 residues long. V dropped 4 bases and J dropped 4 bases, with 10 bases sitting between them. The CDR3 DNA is TGTGCCAGCAGTGGAGCGCAAACCTATGGCTACACCTTC. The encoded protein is CASSGAQTYGYTF.

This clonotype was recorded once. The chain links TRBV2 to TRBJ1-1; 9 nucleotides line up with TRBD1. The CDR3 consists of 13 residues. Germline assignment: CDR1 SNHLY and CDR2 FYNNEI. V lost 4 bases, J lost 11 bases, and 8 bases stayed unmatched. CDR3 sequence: CASSVGQGSSAFF. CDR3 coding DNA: TGTGCCAGCAGTGTGGGACAGGGAAGTTCGGCTTTCTTT.

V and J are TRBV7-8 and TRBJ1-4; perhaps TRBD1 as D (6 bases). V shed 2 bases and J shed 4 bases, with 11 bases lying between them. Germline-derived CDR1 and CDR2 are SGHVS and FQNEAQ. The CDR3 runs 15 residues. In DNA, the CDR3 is TGTGCCAGCAGCTTATATGAGGGGGGTAATGAAAAACTGTTTTTT. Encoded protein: CASSLYEGGNEKLFF.

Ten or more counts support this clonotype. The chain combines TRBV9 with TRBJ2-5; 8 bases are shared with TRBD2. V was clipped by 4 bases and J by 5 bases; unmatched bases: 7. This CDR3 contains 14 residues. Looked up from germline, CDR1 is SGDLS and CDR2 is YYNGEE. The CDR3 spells CASSPGTSIETQYF. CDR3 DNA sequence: TGTGCCAGCAGCCCCGGGACTAGTATCGAGACCCAGTACTTC.

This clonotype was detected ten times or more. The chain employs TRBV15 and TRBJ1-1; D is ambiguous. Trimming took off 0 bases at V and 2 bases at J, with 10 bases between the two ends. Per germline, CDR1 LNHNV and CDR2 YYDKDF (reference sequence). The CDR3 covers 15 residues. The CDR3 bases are TGTGCCACCAGCAGAGAACTTTCATCAAACACTGAAGCTTTCTTT. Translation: CATSRELSSNTEAFF.